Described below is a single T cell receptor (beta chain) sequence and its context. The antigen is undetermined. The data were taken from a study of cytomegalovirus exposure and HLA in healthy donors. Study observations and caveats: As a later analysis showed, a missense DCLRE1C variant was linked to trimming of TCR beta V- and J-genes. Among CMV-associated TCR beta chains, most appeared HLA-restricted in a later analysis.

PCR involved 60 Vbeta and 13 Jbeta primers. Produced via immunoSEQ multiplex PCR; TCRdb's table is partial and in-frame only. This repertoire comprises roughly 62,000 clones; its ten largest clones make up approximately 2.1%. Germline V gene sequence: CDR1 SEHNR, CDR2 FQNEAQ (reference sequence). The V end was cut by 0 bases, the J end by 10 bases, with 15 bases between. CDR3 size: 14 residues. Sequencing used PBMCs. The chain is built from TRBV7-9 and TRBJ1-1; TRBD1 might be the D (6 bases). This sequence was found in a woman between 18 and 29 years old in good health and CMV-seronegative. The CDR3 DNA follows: TGTGCCAGCAGCTTAGCCCTCGGCAGGGGATCAGCTTTCTTT. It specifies CASSLALGRGSAFF.